These 23 T cell receptor beta chains were all obtained from the same sample, sequenced in a study of blood T cell repertoires in COVID-19. Here immunoSEQ multiplex PCR was the method, and the copy in TCRdb shows in-frame clones only, minus some. The sample has over 85,000 clones, 85% to 90% seen once; the top ten hold 3.5% to 4.5%. Sequenced input: peripheral blood. Receptor source: a man in his sixties with acute or convalescent COVID-19.

This chain uses TRBV5-1 with TRBJ1-4; 7 bases are shared with TRBD1. Germline V gene lookup returns CDR1 SGHRS and CDR2 YFSETQ. The CDR3 sequence is 14 residues long. Trimming took 4 bases from V and 7 from J; bases not matched to a gene: 7. CDR3 loop: CASSQRQGGEKLFF. The CDR3 bases are TGCGCCAGCAGCCAGCGACAGGGAGGTGAAAAACTGTTTTTT. The full variable domain, in which reference TRBV5-1 and TRBJ1-4 provide the parts outside the CDR3, is KAGVTQTPRYLIKTRGQQVTLSCSPISGHRSVSWYQQTPGQGLQFLFEYFSETQRNKGNFPGRFSGRQFSNSRSEMNVSTLELGDSALYLCASSQRQGGEKLFFGSGTQLSVL.

This chain uses TRBV6-4 with TRBJ1-2; 9 positions match TRBD1. Trimming at V came to 4 bases and at J to 8 bases, leaving 5 bases not matched to a gene. Per germline, CDR1 MRHNA and CDR2 SNTAGT. This CDR3 is 13 amino acids long. The CDR3 spells CASSATGTGGYTF. CDR3 coding DNA: TGTGCCAGCAGTGCTACCGGGACAGGGGGCTACACCTTC.

This chain connects TRBV6-4 to TRBJ2-1; tentatively, D is TRBD2 (6 bases). Trimming pared 6 bases from V and 6 bases from J, leaving 15 bases between. The CDR3 has 14 residues. The germline gives CDR1 MRHNA, CDR2 SNTAGT. CDR3 residues: CASSPGVSSNEQFF. CDR3 sequence (DNA): TGTGCCAGCAGCCCGGGAGTAAGTAGCAATGAGCAGTTCTTC.

The J gene is TRBJ2-1, the V gene TRBV7-2; D is unclear. Trimming cost V 1 base and J 0 bases, with 10 bases left between them. Germline V lookup: CDR1 SGHTA, CDR2 FQGNSA. The CDR3 totals 16 residues. The CDR3, as DNA: TGTGCCAGCAGCTTAGATTACAGCCGCTCCTACAATGAGCAGTTCTTC. Residues: CASSLDYSRSYNEQFF.

The chain uses TRBV4-3 and TRBJ2-5, with D unresolved. The germline CDR1 and CDR2 sequences are LGHNA and YSLEER. V was trimmed by 0 bases and J by 5 bases, leaving 16 bases between them. The CDR3 is made up of 16 amino acids. Here the CDR3 reads CASSQDSVSRGETQYF. The CDR3 nucleotides read TGCGCCAGCAGCCAAGATTCAGTATCTCGCGGCGAGACCCAGTACTTC.

This chain joins TRBV19 and TRBJ2-2; tentative D call: TRBD2 (5 bases). Germline CDR1 is LNHDA and CDR2 is SQIVND (reference sequence). Trimming pared 7 bases from V and 1 base from J, leaving 16 bases between. This CDR3 contains 16 residues. CDR3 DNA sequence: TGTGCCAGTAACCCCACCGAAGGGAGGAACACCGGGGAGCTGTTTTTT. This translates into CASNPTEGRNTGELFF.

V and J are TRBV14 and TRBJ2-7; D gene uncertain. CDR3 length: 11 residues. CDR1 and CDR2 (germline): SGHDN, FVKESK. V was cut by 0 bases and J by 9 bases, with 6 bases left in between. In DNA form, the CDR3 reads TGTGCCAGCAGCCAAGACTTTTGGCAGTACTTC. As protein: CASSQDFWQYF.

The chain couples TRBV30 to TRBJ2-5; TRBD2 matches at 7 bases. Germline-derived CDR1 and CDR2 are GTSNPN and SVGIG (reference sequence). The CDR3 consists of 14 residues. V lost 4 bases and J lost 5; bases outside the gene matches: 10. The CDR3 DNA reads as TGTGCCTGGATCGGGGAGGGGTCACGGGAGACCCAGTACTTC. It codes for CAWIGEGSRETQYF.

This chain links TRBV7-2 with TRBJ2-5; TRBD2 agrees at 8 bases. The CDR3 loop spans 15 amino acids. J was trimmed by 2 bases and V by 4 bases; bases with no gene match: 6. Germline lookup yields CDR1 SGHTA and CDR2 FQGNSA. CDR3 sequence: CASSSPGGVQETQYF. CDR3 nucleotides: TGTGCCAGCAGCTCCCCGGGAGGGGTGCAAGAGACCCAGTACTTC.

V gene TRBV3-1 (or the pseudogene TRBV3-2) combines with J gene TRBJ2-2; possible D gene TRBD2, 5 bases. V was clipped by 0 bases and J by 6 bases, with 8 bases between them. Per the germline V gene, CDR1 is LGHDT and CDR2 is YNNKEL (reference sequence). The CDR3 contains 14 residues. The DNA for the CDR3 is TGTGCCAGCAGCCAAGAGGGAGCATCCGGGGAGCTGTTTTTT. It is translated as CASSQEGASGELFF.

This chain joins TRBV13 and TRBJ2-1; 10 positions agree with TRBD2. The ends lost 1 base at V and 2 bases at J; junction bases unmatched: 11. This CDR3 spans 19 amino acids. CDR1 PRHDT and CDR2 FYEKMQ come from the germline V gene (reference sequence). The CDR3 here is CASSLDTGAGGLAYNEQFF. Here the CDR3 DNA reads TGTGCCAGCAGCTTAGATACGGGAGCGGGGGGGCTGGCCTACAATGAGCAGTTCTTC.

On this clone: At the DNA level, this CDR3 is encoded by other sequences in the same sample as well. The J gene is TRBJ2-7, the V gene TRBV6-5; 9 positions agree with TRBD1. Per the germline V gene, CDR1 is MNHEY and CDR2 is SVGAGI. V lost 6 bases and J lost 3; bases outside the gene matches: 6. The CDR3 totals 14 residues. DNA of the CDR3: TGTGCCAGCAGCTCCGGGACAGGGATCTACGAGCAGTACTTC. This encodes CASSSGTGIYEQYF.

The chain recombines TRBV6-5 with TRBJ1-3; no reliable D call. The germline gives CDR1 MNHEY, CDR2 SVGAGI. Trimming pared 4 bases from V and 0 bases from J, leaving 10 bases between. This CDR3 has 15 residues. The CDR3 loop reads CASSFAHSSGNTIYF. CDR3 nucleotides: TGTGCCAGCAGTTTCGCTCACAGCTCTGGAAACACCATATATTTT.

Only one count was recorded for this clone. The rearrangement links TRBV18 to TRBJ2-7; D is possibly TRBD1 (6 bases). The CDR3 has 14 amino acids. Per the germline V gene, CDR1 is KGHSH and CDR2 is LQKENI. V was shortened by 6 bases and J by 2 bases, with 14 bases between the two germline ends. This CDR3 is CASSNAGQPYEQYF. CDR3 nucleotides: TGTGCCAGCTCTAACGCCGGACAGCCCTACGAGCAGTACTTC.

The chain couples TRBV25-1 to TRBJ2-5; perhaps TRBD1 as D (5 bases). CDR1 MGHDK and CDR2 SYGVNS come from the germline V gene. The V end lost 7 bases, the J end lost 2 bases, and 17 bases lay between the germline ends. This CDR3 is 15 amino acids long. The CDR3: CASKVLPTGQETQYF. The CDR3 DNA sequence: TGTGCCAGCAAGGTACTTCCTACAGGTCAAGAGACCCAGTACTTC.

This chain uses TRBV30 with TRBJ1-6, with 9 nucleotides matching TRBD1. CDR3 length equals 15 residues. J was trimmed by 10 bases and V by 3 bases; bases with no gene match: 10. Per germline, CDR1 GTSNPN and CDR2 SVGIG (reference sequence). The CDR3 loop is CAWRLQGAIGSPLHF. DNA for the CDR3: TGTGCCTGGAGACTACAGGGGGCCATAGGGTCACCCCTCCACTTT.

This rearrangement joins TRBV11-3 to TRBJ2-1, with D perhaps TRBD2 (5 bases). The germline V gene encodes CDR1 SGHNT and CDR2 YENEEA. The V gene lost 1 base and the J gene lost 9 bases, with 13 bases spanning the gap. The CDR3 consists of 14 residues. The chain's CDR3 is CASSLGPSMGEQFF. CDR3 DNA sequence: TGTGCCAGCAGCTTAGGTCCTAGCATGGGTGAGCAGTTCTTC.

The gene calls are TRBV6-4 and TRBJ2-2; 7 bases match TRBD2. The CDR3 runs 16 residues. CDR1 is MRHNA and CDR2 is SNTAGT in the germline V gene. J gave up 4 bases and V 5 bases, and 10 bases lay outside the gene matches. The CDR3 reads CASSPLGGRGTGELFF. The DNA for the CDR3 is TGTGCCAGCAGTCCACTCGGGGGGAGAGGCACCGGGGAGCTGTTTTTT.

The CDR3 region has the DNA TGCGCCAGCAGCTTGGTGTGGGGGCGGGATGAAAAACTGTTTTTT. Amino acid sequence: CASSLVWGRDEKLFF. The V call is TRBV5-1, the J call TRBJ1-4; a weak D match, TRBD1 (6 bases). The CDR3 length is 15 residues. CDR1 and CDR2 (germline): SGHRS, YFSETQ. V lost 0 bases and J lost 6, with 12 bases in between.

The chain links TRBV9 to TRBJ1-2, with 9 bases identical to TRBD1. Losses at the gene ends were 6 bases for V and 8 bases for J; bases not matched to a gene: 14. This CDR3 has 15 amino acids. Germline-derived CDR1 and CDR2 are SGDLS and YYNGEE. DNA for the CDR3: TGTGCCAGCACCCCAAGAACGGGACAGGGTCGAGGCTACACCTTC. It codes for CASTPRTGQGRGYTF.

The chain uses TRBV6-4 and TRBJ2-1; 8 nucleotides agree with TRBD2. Germline V gives CDR1 MRHNA, CDR2 SNTAGT. The CDR3 is 15 amino acids. V was clipped by 5 bases and J by 5 bases; unmatched bases: 8. CDR3 in DNA: TGTGCCAGCAGTCTCGATGGCGGGAGGCACAATGAGCAGTTCTTC. Translating it yields CASSLDGGRHNEQFF.

The chain recombines TRBV5-1 with TRBJ2-7; D uncertain. CDR3 size: 11 residues. With 8 bases removed from V and 7 bases from J, the gap between germline ends came to 13 bases. The V gene's germline CDR1 is SGHRS and CDR2 YFSETQ. CDR3 sequence (DNA): TGCGCCAGGAAGAAGTACTGGGAGCAGTACTTC. This sequence encodes CARKKYWEQYF.

The chain recombines TRBV5-1 with TRBJ2-5; the match to TRBD2 covers 7 bases. In germline, CDR1 is SGHRS, CDR2 YFSETQ. Trimming removed 2 bases from V and 3 bases from J; junction bases left unmatched: 7. The CDR3 is made up of 15 amino acids. The CDR3 DNA reads as TGCGCCAGCAGCTTTTATGGACTAGATAAAGAGACCCAGTACTTC. It specifies CASSFYGLDKETQYF. Combining the CDR3 with reference TRBV5-1 and TRBJ2-5 gives the whole variable domain KAGVTQTPRYLIKTRGQQVTLSCSPISGHRSVSWYQQTPGQGLQFLFEYFSETQRNKGNFPGRFSGRQFSNSRSEMNVSTLELGDSALYLCASSFYGLDKETQYFGPGTRLLVL.